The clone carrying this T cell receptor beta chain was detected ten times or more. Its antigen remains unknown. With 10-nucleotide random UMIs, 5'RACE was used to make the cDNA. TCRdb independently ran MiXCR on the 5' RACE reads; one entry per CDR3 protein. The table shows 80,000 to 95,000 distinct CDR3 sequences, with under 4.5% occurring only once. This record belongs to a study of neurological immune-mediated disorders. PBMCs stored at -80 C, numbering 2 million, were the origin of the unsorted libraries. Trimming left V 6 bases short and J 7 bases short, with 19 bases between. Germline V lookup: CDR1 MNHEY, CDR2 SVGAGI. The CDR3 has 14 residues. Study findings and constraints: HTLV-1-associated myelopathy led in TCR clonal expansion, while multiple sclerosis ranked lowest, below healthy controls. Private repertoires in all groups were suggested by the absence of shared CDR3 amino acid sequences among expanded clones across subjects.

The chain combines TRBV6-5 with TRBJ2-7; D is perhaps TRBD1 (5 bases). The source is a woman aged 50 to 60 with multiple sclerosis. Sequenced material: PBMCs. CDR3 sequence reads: CASSAQKGLGEQYF. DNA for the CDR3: TGTGCCAGCAGCGCTCAGAAGGGGTTGGGGGAGCAGTACTTC.